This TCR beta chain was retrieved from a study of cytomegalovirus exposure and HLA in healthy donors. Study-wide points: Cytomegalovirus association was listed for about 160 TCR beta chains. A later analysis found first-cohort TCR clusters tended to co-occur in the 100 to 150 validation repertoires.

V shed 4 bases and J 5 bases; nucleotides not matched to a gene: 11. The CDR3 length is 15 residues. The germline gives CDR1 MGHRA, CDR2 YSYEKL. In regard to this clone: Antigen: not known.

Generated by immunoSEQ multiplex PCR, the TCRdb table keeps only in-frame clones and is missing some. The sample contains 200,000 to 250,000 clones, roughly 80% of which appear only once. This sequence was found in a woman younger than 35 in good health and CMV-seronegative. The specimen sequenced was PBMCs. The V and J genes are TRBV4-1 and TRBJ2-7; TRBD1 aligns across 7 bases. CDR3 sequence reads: CASSRPSTGFHEQYF. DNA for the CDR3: TGCGCCAGCAGCCGCCCCTCGACAGGGTTTCACGAGCAGTACTTC.